The 2 T cell receptor beta chains given below trace back to one sample, sequenced in a study of post-analysis software for immune sequencing data. These TCRs are of unknown antigen specificity. Study-level findings and limits: The five TRBV segments detected at higher frequency in patients than in controls included TRBV5-6, TRBV5-1 and TRBV20-1.

Researchers reported that TCR beta cDNA libraries carried unique molecular identifiers. TCRdb recomputed calls from the PCR reads with MiXCR, one row per CDR3 protein. The sample includes 750,000 to 950,000 distinct CDR3 sequences, approximately 57% seen only once; the top ten take approximately 4.4%. Material for sequencing was blood. The receptor source for this set is a girl aged 5-17 years with multiple sclerosis.

Ten or more counts support this clonotype. The J gene is TRBJ2-7, the V gene TRBV5-1; D is perhaps TRBD2 (5 bases). V was trimmed by 5 bases and J by 3 bases, leaving 15 bases between them. The CDR3 consists of 14 residues. Germline V gene data show CDR1 as SGHRS and CDR2 as YFSETQ. The CDR3 region is CASSPTGNLYEQYF. CDR3 DNA: TGCGCCAGCAGTCCAACCGGGAACCTCTACGAGCAGTACTTC.

This clonotype showed up just a few times. V and J are TRBV12-3 or TRBV12-4 and TRBJ1-5, with D maybe TRBD1 (5 bases). CDR3 length: 14 residues. The V and J ends lost 8 bases and 2 bases respectively, with 13 bases between them. DNA for the CDR3: TGTGCCAGCCGGCCCGGGGGGGGCAATCAGCCCCAGCATTTT. Amino acid sequence: CASRPGGGNQPQHF.